This T cell receptor beta chain stems from a study of radiation and T cells in renal cell carcinoma. Study-level information: Nephrectomy followed 15 Gy stereotactic body radiation by 4 weeks. Study findings and constraints: Baseline intratumoral clonotype presence is unknown without pretreatment biopsies. From baseline, blood top tumor clonotypes peaked at 2 weeks post-radiation.

CDR1 SGHDT and CDR2 YYEEEE come from the germline V gene. Trimming removed 6 bases from V and 1 base from J, with 16 bases in between. The CDR3 consists of 15 residues. The time point here: baseline pretreatment blood. Stated treatment: 15 Gy SBRT to primary tumor, nephrectomy 4 weeks later. After SBRT, blood was collected at 2 and 4 weeks, plus baseline. TCRdb's table, derived via immunoSEQ multiplex PCR, lists solely in-frame clones and lacks some. Among 100,000 to 150,000 clones, around 80% were seen once, and the ten largest hold approximately 3%. Notes on this clone: What it binds is not known.

The specimen comprised blood, sampled from a patient whose treatment included radiotherapy and nephrectomy. The source is a woman in her sixties or seventies with renal cell carcinoma. V gene TRBV5-6 combines with J gene TRBJ1-2, with D possibly being TRBD1 (5 bases). The CDR3 is CASTPQGPDNYGYTF. The DNA for the CDR3 is TGTGCCAGCACCCCCCAGGGTCCGGATAACTATGGCTACACCTTC.